The 20 T cell receptor beta chains in this list originate from one sample, sequenced in a study of cytomegalovirus exposure and HLA in healthy donors. Profiled with immunoSEQ multiplex PCR; TCRdb holds only in-frame clones, not every one. The data hold 150,000 to 200,000 clones, with 70% to 90% observed a single time. The specimen sequenced was PBMCs. These receptors were taken from a woman aged 18-30 years in good health and CMV-seronegative.

The chain links TRBV10-3 to TRBJ1-6; 9 positions agree with TRBD1. Germline-derived CDR1 and CDR2 are ENHRY and SYGVKD. The CDR3 has 14 amino acids. V was clipped by 4 bases and J by 10 bases; unmatched bases: 5. CDR3 bases: TGTGCCATCAGTGGGGGACAGGGAGAGTCACCCCTCCACTTT. Translated, it gives CAISGGQGESPLHF.

This clone was seen only once. The chain links TRBV28 to TRBJ2-7; TRBD1 matches at 8 bases. The junction had 8 bases not matched to a gene; V was cut back by 3 bases and J by 4 bases. The CDR3 spans 15 residues. The germline V gene encodes CDR1 MDHEN and CDR2 SYDVKM. CDR3 sequence reads: CASSFPGQGRYEQYF. The DNA of the CDR3 is TGTGCCAGCAGTTTCCCTGGACAGGGCCGGTACGAGCAGTACTTC.

The rearrangement links TRBV7-9 to TRBJ1-2; perhaps TRBD1 as D (6 bases). Trimming left V 3 bases short and J 1 base short, with 15 bases between. This CDR3 contains 16 residues. CDR1 SEHNR and CDR2 FQNEAQ come from the germline V gene (reference sequence). CDR3 in amino acids: CASSFNAGALNYGYTF. DNA for the CDR3: TGTGCCAGCAGCTTTAACGCGGGGGCGCTTAACTATGGCTACACCTTC.

V gene TRBV10-3 combines with J gene TRBJ2-1, with D uncertain. The CDR3 has 11 amino acids. Trimming took 4 bases from V and 8 from J, leaving 6 bases between them. Germline values: CDR1 ENHRY, CDR2 SYGVKD. In nucleotides, the CDR3 is TGTGCCATCAGTGGGCAGGATGAGCAGTTCTTC. It codes for CAISGQDEQFF.

The genes are TRBV7-6 and TRBJ2-7; 15 positions match TRBD2. This CDR3 spans 18 amino acids. Germline V gene lookup returns CDR1 SGHVS and CDR2 FNYEAQ. J was trimmed by 2 bases and V by 5 bases; bases with no gene match: 10. The CDR3 bases are TGTGCCAGCAGCAGAGGACTAGCGGGGGGGAAAGAGGCCTACGAGCAGTACTTC. Translating it yields CASSRGLAGGKEAYEQYF.

This chain uses TRBV5-6 with TRBJ1-1, with D hard to call. CDR1 SGHDT and CDR2 YYEEEE come from the germline V gene. V lost 4 bases to trimming and J lost 0 bases, with 10 bases between them. The CDR3 extends over 14 amino acids. Here the CDR3 DNA reads TGTGCCAGCAGCCCGACATATTTGAACACTGAAGCTTTCTTT. Amino acid sequence: CASSPTYLNTEAFF.

V is TRBV14 and J is TRBJ1-4; TRBD1 might be the D (6 bases). This CDR3 is 17 amino acids long. CDR1 is SGHDN, CDR2 FVKESK, per germline. Trimming removed 4 bases at V and 2 bases at J, with 17 bases between. CDR3 sequence: CASSRAPRGGTNEKLFF. The CDR3 nucleotides read TGTGCCAGCAGCCGAGCCCCGAGGGGGGGGACTAATGAAAAACTGTTTTTT.

The chain joins TRBV27 to TRBJ2-1, with TRBD2 identical over 9 bases. The length of the CDR3 is 14 residues. V dropped 5 bases and J dropped 4; count of bases not matched to a gene: 3. Germline CDR1 MNHEY, CDR2 SMNVEV (reference sequence). CDR3 nucleotides: TGTGCCAGCAGTGAGCGGGGGGATTACAATGAGCAGTTCTTC. As protein: CASSERGDYNEQFF.

This chain connects TRBV7-2 to TRBJ2-1, with D possibly matching TRBD2 (6 bases). Between the trimmed V and J ends, which lost 5 bases and 9 bases, there was a span of 20 bases. The CDR3 spans 15 residues. Germline loops: CDR1 SGHTA, CDR2 FQGNSA. The DNA for the CDR3 is TGTGCCAGCAGCGCCGGGGCGACTAGTTCGGGTGAGCAGTTCTTC. Translation gives CASSAGATSSGEQFF.

The genes are TRBV5-1 and TRBJ1-4; 9 bases are a match to TRBD1. CDR1 is SGHRS, CDR2 YFSETQ, per germline. V was clipped by 6 bases and J by 6 bases; unmatched bases: 6. The CDR3 length is 14 residues. The CDR3 DNA follows: TGCGCCAGCAACCCGGGACAGGGAGATGAAAAACTGTTTTTT. It specifies CASNPGQGDEKLFF. The full variable domain, its missing parts supplied by reference TRBV5-1 and TRBJ1-4, is KAGVTQTPRYLIKTRGQQVTLSCSPISGHRSVSWYQQTPGQGLQFLFEYFSETQRNKGNFPGRFSGRQFSNSRSEMNVSTLELGDSALYLCASNPGQGDEKLFFGSGTQLSVL.

The chain uses TRBV4-2 and TRBJ2-2; D ambiguous. The V and J ends lost 0 bases and 7 bases respectively, with 9 bases between them. CDR1 LGHNA and CDR2 YNFKEQ come from the germline V gene. The CDR3 sequence is 14 residues long. The CDR3 DNA is TGTGCCAGCAGCCAAGAGCGATTCGTCGGGGAGCTGTTTTTT. Translating it yields CASSQERFVGELFF.

The chain couples TRBV27 to TRBJ2-2; maybe TRBD2 (5 bases). Trimming took off 6 bases at V and 4 bases at J, with 21 bases between the two ends. Germline-derived CDR1 and CDR2 are MNHEY and SMNVEV (reference sequence). There are 17 residues in the CDR3. CDR3 DNA sequence: TGTGCCAGCAGGCCCTCGGTGGCGAGGGCGGTCACCGGGGAGCTGTTTTTT. This gives the protein CASRPSVARAVTGELFF.

The chain has TRBV5-1 and TRBJ2-3; 10 bases agree with TRBD2. CDR1 is SGHRS, CDR2 YFSETQ, per germline. The J segment lost 3 bases and the V segment lost 3 bases, leaving 4 bases of the junction unmatched. The CDR3 extends over 15 amino acids. The CDR3 bases are TGCGCCAGCAGCTCGATGACTAGCGGGACAGATACGCAGTATTTT. Translated: CASSSMTSGTDTQYF. The entire variable domain, with the rest obtained from reference TRBV5-1 and TRBJ2-3, is as follows: KAGVTQTPRYLIKTRGQQVTLSCSPISGHRSVSWYQQTPGQGLQFLFEYFSETQRNKGNFPGRFSGRQFSNSRSEMNVSTLELGDSALYLCASSSMTSGTDTQYFGPGTRLTVL.

The chain carries TRBV7-2 and TRBJ2-1; tentative D call: TRBD1 (6 bases). This CDR3 has 17 amino acids. Trimming took 2 bases from V and 3 from J, leaving 17 bases between them. Germline-derived CDR1 and CDR2 are SGHTA and FQGNSA. In nucleotides, the CDR3 is TGTGCCAGCAGCTTAAAGTTTGTAGGACAGCACTACAATGAGCAGTTCTTC. It yields the protein CASSLKFVGQHYNEQFF.

The chain is built from TRBV6-4 and TRBJ1-4; TRBD1 might be the D (6 bases). Trimming took 3 bases from V and 5 from J, leaving 13 bases between them. Germline lookup yields CDR1 MRHNA and CDR2 SNTAGT. CDR3 size: 15 residues. The CDR3 DNA sequence: TGTGCCAGCAGTGAGTTCCCCGGGACAAATGAAAAACTGTTTTTT. Its protein product is CASSEFPGTNEKLFF.

V usage is TRBV5-1 and J usage is TRBJ2-7; TRBD1 agrees at 12 bases. Trimming at V came to 3 bases and at J to 8 bases, leaving 3 bases not matched to a gene. Germline CDR1 and CDR2: SGHRS and YFSETQ. The CDR3 covers 13 residues. In DNA form, the CDR3 reads TGCGCCAGCAGCTCGGGACAGGGGGCGAAGCAGTACTTC. This codes for CASSSGQGAKQYF.

This chain joins TRBV5-1 and TRBJ2-1; TRBD2 matches 10 bases. CDR1 is SGHRS and CDR2 is YFSETQ in the germline V gene. The V and J ends lost 3 bases and 7 bases, in that order; junction bases with no gene match: 16. The CDR3 runs 18 residues. CDR3 DNA sequence: TGCGCCAGCAGCTCTCCTGACGCACTAGCGGGAAGGAGGAATGAGCAGTTCTTC. Translation: CASSSPDALAGRRNEQFF.

This chain joins TRBV12-2 and TRBJ1-1; TRBD1 is the table's D call, not checked against the DNA. TRBV12-2 is classified as a pseudogene. The CDR3 runs to 14 residues. CDR3 region: CASRHRQGKTEAFF. Here the CDR3 DNA reads TGTGCAAGTCGCCACCGACAGGGGAAGACTGAAGCTTTCTTT.

The chain has TRBV6-5 and TRBJ2-7; the D is unclear. CDR3 length equals 11 residues. The germline V and J ends were trimmed by 0 bases and 5 bases, with 2 bases remaining between them. CDR1 MNHEY and CDR2 SVGAGI come from the germline V gene. The CDR3 protein is CASSYSNEQYF. The CDR3 DNA reads TGTGCCAGCAGTTACTCTAACGAGCAGTACTTC.

This clone was observed many times. This chain uses TRBV4-1 with TRBJ1-1; D perhaps matches TRBD1 (6 bases). CDR3 length equals 17 residues. The V and J ends lost 0 bases and 1 base respectively, with 15 bases between them. CDR1 and CDR2 from the germline V gene are MGHRA and YSYEKL. The CDR3 loop reads CASSQESTGGWNTEAFF. In DNA form, the CDR3 reads TGCGCCAGCAGCCAAGAATCGACGGGGGGCTGGAACACTGAAGCTTTCTTT.